This T cell receptor beta chain was obtained from a study of PD-1 blockade in classical Hodgkin lymphoma. TCRdb's copy holds only in-frame clones and misses some; the assay was immunoSEQ multiplex PCR. This table holds 15,000 to 20,000 clones, 88% found once. Specified time point: cycle 4 day 1 (C4D1), after about 6 weeks of nivolumab. All the patients suffered relapse after autologous stem cell transplantation, and brentuximab vedotin exposure differed. By magnetic negative selection, CD8+ T cells were isolated from the thawed PBMCs. Reported best responses ranged across complete response, partial response or progressive disease. Study-level points and caveats: A significant rise in TCR diversity was seen by C4D1 for CD4+ cells but not for CD8+ cells.

Turning to this clone: Its antigen remains unidentified.

V was trimmed by 3 bases and J by 7 bases, leaving 12 bases between them. The length of the CDR3 is 14 residues. Germline CDR1 and CDR2: MDHEN and SYDVKM. This specimen consisted of CD8+ T cells from blood, obtained before the fourth cycle of nivolumab. This sequence was found in a human donor with classical Hodgkin lymphoma. The chain couples TRBV28 to TRBJ1-4; D unclear. CDR3 sequence (DNA): TGTGCCAGCAGTTTCGTAGAGGGTGGTGAAAAACTGTTTTTT. This codes for CASSFVEGGEKLFF.